The 2 T cell receptor beta chains listed next were all sequenced from one sample in a study of T cells in Graves' hyperthyroidism and ophthalmopathy. TCR beta CDR3 region amplification was performed from RNA transcripts. Researchers ran a first-round RT-PCR on the TCR CDR3 using the HTBI primer set. TCRdb redid the calling of the multiplex PCR reads with MiXCR, one entry per CDR3 protein. Among approximately 690,000 distinct CDR3 sequences listed, less than 25% were seen once. Sample: blood. The receptor set was obtained from a man younger than 40 with Graves' ophthalmopathy.

The genes are TRBV2 and TRBJ2-1, with D perhaps TRBD2 (6 bases). The CDR3 runs 14 residues. Germline-derived CDR1 and CDR2 are SNHLY and FYNNEI. V lost 3 bases to trimming and J lost 4 bases, with 10 bases between them. This CDR3 reads CASSDQRAYNEQFF. In nucleotides, the CDR3 is TGTGCCAGCAGTGATCAGCGGGCATACAATGAGCAGTTCTTC.

The CDR3 loop reads CSALRESNQPQHF. Written as DNA, the CDR3 is TGCAGTGCTCTCCGGGAAAGCAATCAGCCCCAGCATTTT. The gene calls are TRBV20-1 and TRBJ1-5; no definite D call. This CDR3 is built from 13 residues. Trimming removed 5 bases from V and 1 base from J, with 9 bases in between. The germline V gene encodes CDR1 DFQATT and CDR2 SNEGSKA (reference sequence).